A selection of T cell receptor beta chains follows, all from one sample in a study of breast tumors, draining lymph nodes, adjacent tissues. TCRdb re-analysed the multiplex PCR reads in MiXCR, keeping a single row per CDR3 protein. The sample holds about 180,000 distinct CDR3 sequences, roughly a third seen once. The sequenced sample consisted of axillary lymph node tissue. These receptor sequences come from a female donor with breast cancer. Some clones in this sample may be carry-over from other donors' samples. The CDR3 runs from the conserved cysteine through the conserved F or W. A D gene is named only where the DNA matches it firmly. Clone size is stated in some rows and not others, as once, few, many or a class when expanded.

J gene,V gene,clone size,D gene,CDR3 protein,CDR3 DNA
TRBJ2-7,TRBV5-5,many,TRBD2,CASGVGGRYEQYF,TGTGCCAGCGGCGTCGGGGGGAGATACGAGCAGTACTTC
TRBJ2-7,TRBV4-1,many,.,CASSQDWPGSSYEQYF,TGCGCCAGCAGCCAAGATTGGCCAGGGAGCTCCTACGAGCAGTACTTC
TRBJ2-7,TRBV3-1,few,.,CASSQGISGYEQYF,TGTGCCAGCAGCCAAGGGATCTCGGGGTACGAGCAGTACTTC
TRBJ2-7,TRBV6-7,.,.,CASSYIWQCRTHEGKQYF,TGTGCCAGCAGTTATATCTGGCAATGCAGGACCCACGAGGGGAAGCAGTACTTC
TRBJ2-7,TRBV7-2,many,.,CASSPTSVSYEQYF,TGTGCCAGCAGTCCGACTAGTGTTTCCTACGAGCAGTACTTC
TRBJ2-5,TRBV2,many,TRBD2,CASTSLGGGASETQYF,TGTGCCAGCACCTCCCTGGGCGGGGGGGCCTCAGAGACCCAGTACTTC
TRBJ1-1,TRBV7-9,.,TRBD1,CASSLPGGTEAFF,TGTGCCAGCAGCTTACCAGGGGGCACTGAAGCTTTCTTT
TRBJ2-7,TRBV7-8,many,TRBD2,CASSASGTSGLGEQYF,TGTGCCAGCAGCGCCTCCGGGACTAGCGGGCTGGGGGAGCAGTACTTC
TRBJ1-2,TRBV6-5,.,.,CASSYDMGHTNYGYTF,TGTGCCAGCAGTTACGACATGGGACACACTAACTATGGCTACACCTTC
TRBJ2-5,TRBV5-5,.,TRBD1,CASSGGTGGRQETQYF,TGCGCCAGCAGCGGGGGGACAGGGGGTAGGCAAGAGACCCAGTACTTC
TRBJ2-7,TRBV27,few,TRBD2,CASSPTGLPHEQYF,TGTGCCAGCAGTCCCACGGGACTACCGCACGAGCAGTACTTC
TRBJ2-3,TRBV19,many,TRBD2,CASSTTRTSGVDTQYF,TGTGCCAGTAGTACAACCCGGACTAGCGGGGTAGATACGCAGTATTTT
TRBJ1-1,TRBV6-1,once,.,CASKGGWVNTEAFF,TGTGCCAGCAAGGGGGGATGGGTGAACACTGAAGCTTTCTTT
TRBJ2-3,TRBV14,.,.,CASSQGLPGEGTATQYF,TGTGCCAGCAGCCAGGGTCTACCGGGGGAAGGCACAGCTACGCAGTATTTT
TRBJ2-7,TRBV24-1,.,.,CATSDPDQPAREQYF,TGTGCCACTAGTGATCCCGACCAGCCCGCTCGCGAGCAGTACTTC
TRBJ2-5,TRBV20-1,many,TRBD1,CSAGPASGGPKIKTQYF,TGCAGTGCGGGCCCCGCCTCAGGGGGCCCGAAGATAAAGACCCAGTACTTC
TRBJ2-3,TRBV4-3,.,TRBD2,CASSQERRGSNTDTQYF,TGCGCCAGCAGCCAAGAGCGGCGGGGGTCAAACACAGATACGCAGTACTTT
TRBJ2-3,TRBV7-3,.,.,CASSGWEGATDTQYF,TGTGCCAGCAGCGGGTGGGAGGGGGCCACAGATACGCAGTATTTT
TRBJ2-1,TRBV9,many,TRBD1,CASSGQGVYSYNEQFF,TGTGCCAGCAGCGGACAGGGGGTCTACTCCTACAATGAGCAGTTCTTC
TRBJ2-2,TRBV7-3,once,TRBD1,CASSPGTDGNTGELFF,TGTGCCAGCAGCCCCGGGACAGACGGAAACACCGGGGAGCTGTTTTTT
TRBJ1-5,TRBV2,medium-sized,.,CASSSGVNQPQHF,TGTGCCAGCAGTAGCGGGGTCAATCAGCCCCAGCATTTT
TRBJ1-2,TRBV6-2/TRBV6-3,few,TRBD1,CAAHPGGNYGYTF,TGTGCCGCCCATCCAGGGGGGAACTATGGCTACACCTTC
TRBJ2-6,TRBV7-6,medium-sized,.,CASSLEGRVDSGANVLTF,TGTGCCAGCAGCTTAGAGGGCAGGGTAGACTCTGGGGCCAACGTCCTGACTTTC
TRBJ2-5,TRBV24-1,.,.,CATSDLAEGGETQYF,TGTGCCACCAGTGATCTAGCAGAAGGGGGAGAGACCCAGTACTTC
TRBJ1-6,TRBV6-6,.,.,CASRDRIAGGHDDSPLHF,TGTGCCAGCAGGGACCGGATAGCGGGAGGGCACGATGATTCACCCCTCCACTTT
TRBJ1-6,TRBV9,.,TRBD1,CASSVEPQGDSPPHF,TGTGCCAGCAGCGTAGAGCCACAGGGGGACTCACCCCCCCACTTT